This T cell receptor (beta chain) originates from a study of T cell repertoires in cytomegalovirus infection (dated by TCRdb to between 2018 and 2021). Looking at the study overall: The peptide stimulations were aimed at well-studied HLA-B-restricted epitopes as well as recently identified HLA-C-restricted CMV epitopes, whose presentation resists viral immunomodulation. Donor HLA type was relevant to the analysis, as public TCR beta signatures indicated carriage of CMV infection together with the matching HLA type.

CDR1 SNHLY and CDR2 FYNNEI are derived from the germline V gene. Taken from cysteine to phenylalanine, the CDR3 has 13 residues. CDR3 DNA is the only sequence kept; it has 39 bases, read in frame from the first base. Relative to germline, V is missing 9 bases and J is missing 2 bases, with 6 bases of the junction outside any gene match. With regard to this clonotype: Its binding antigen is unknown. No qualities accompany the bases; no much larger clone lies one base away.

The investigation overall reported the following: Cumulative frequency of public TCR beta family members discriminated carriers of CMV infection plus the relevant HLA type in this cohort and an independent 352-donor cohort. The ex vivo response was dominated by HLA-C-restricted CMV-specific TCR beta clonotypes, which also provided the single most frequent clonotype in two of eight donors.

The instrument was an Illumina HiSeq 1500. TCRdb reran the public reads through fastp at Q25 and MiXCR, keeping productive beta chains. Entries are consolidated by CDR3 protein sequence, retaining the most common genes and DNA. Across this sample there are about 920,000 distinct CDR3 sequences, with 30% to 40% seen only once. Clones ranked in the top ten supply 11% to 15% of the sample. The treatment or condition label on this specimen signifies: in vitro stimulation with specific CMV peptide epitopes to enrich CMV-specific T cells. The receptor's source is a human donor in good health (CMV status not recorded). Some clones in this sample may be carry-over from other donors' samples. The material sequenced was cultured CD8+ T cells from PBMCs, taken from culture after CMV antigen stimulation. The chain joins TRBV2 to TRBJ1-2; TRBD1 aligns with 7 central bases. The DNA reads TGTGCCAGAGCGGGACAGCCGAACTATGGCTACACCTTC. This yields the protein CARAGQPNYGYTF.